This T cell receptor (beta chain) was recovered during a study of shared clonotypes between healthy human individuals. Study conclusions and caveats: Expectations were that clonotype sharing among donors would be affected by sequencing depth.

In regard to this clone: The target antigen is unknown.

The CDR3 has 14 residues. J lost 0 bases, V lost 4 bases, and 4 bases had no gene match. Germline values: CDR1 SGHNT, CDR2 YYREEE (reference sequence). Repertoires were generated with immunoSEQ multiplex PCR, while TCRdb's copy carries only in-frame clones and drops some. Of over 2 million clones listed, around 92% are singletons. The sample was naive CD4+ T cells from PBMCs. Subset of the sample: CD45RA+ positively selected. The source of this sequence is a man aged 18 to 35 in good health. Some clones in this sample may be carry-over from other donors' samples. The chain employs TRBV5-4 and TRBJ2-7; TRBD1 matches at 7 bases. The CDR3 DNA follows: TGTGCCAGCAGCCCGGGACAGACCTCCTACGAGCAGTACTTC. Translating it yields CASSPGQTSYEQYF.